Listed below are T cell receptor beta chains from one sample, sequenced in a study of CD8 T cells in ankylosing spondylitis. TCRdb independently ran MiXCR on the 5' RACE reads; one entry per CDR3 protein. Found here are 750,000 to 850,000 distinct CDR3 sequences, 10% to 15% of them singletons; the top ten hold approximately 0.5%. The material sequenced was blood, either unsorted or a sorted T cell fraction (not recorded which). Receptor source: a male donor with ankylosing spondylitis. The CDR3 runs from the conserved cysteine through the conserved F or W. A D gene is named only where the DNA matches it firmly. A clone size is listed for some rows: how often the clone was seen (once, few, many), or a class if it is expanded.

CASSLGSTINYGYTF,TGTGCCAGCAGCTTAGGCAGCACCATCAACTATGGCTACACCTTC,.,.,TRBJ1-2,TRBV7-2
CSASRAYRVNYGYTF,TGCAGTGCTAGTCGGGCTTACAGGGTTAACTATGGCTACACCTTC,.,.,TRBJ1-2,TRBV20-1
CSATRTGGSQETQYF,TGCAGTGCTACCCGGACAGGGGGCTCTCAAGAGACCCAGTACTTC,many,TRBD1,TRBJ2-5,TRBV20-1
CASSPALGSTSYEQYF,TGTGCCAGCAGCCCAGCCCTAGGGTCGACCTCCTACGAGCAGTACTTC,.,.,TRBJ2-7,TRBV7-9
CASSPTPITDTQYF,TGTGCCAGCAGTCCCACCCCCATCACAGATACGCAGTATTTT,many,.,TRBJ2-3,TRBV28
CATSDQRQGMQPQHF,TGTGCCACCAGTGATCAACGACAGGGCATGCAGCCCCAGCATTTT,few,TRBD1,TRBJ1-5,TRBV24-1
CASSFRGGDTDTQYF,TGTGCCAGCAGCTTTCGCGGGGGGGACACAGATACGCAGTATTTT,.,TRBD2,TRBJ2-3,TRBV7-2
CSARDPWGGGTGELFF,TGCAGTGCTAGAGATCCTTGGGGGGGCGGAACCGGGGAGCTGTTTTTT,.,.,TRBJ2-2,TRBV20-1
CASSSDAGSNQPQHF,TGTGCCAGCAGCTCGGACGCAGGGAGCAATCAGCCCCAGCATTTT,.,.,TRBJ1-5,TRBV7-2
CASSLNPPPGTAFF,TGCGCCAGCAGCTTGAATCCTCCACCTGGCACAGCTTTCTTT,.,.,TRBJ1-1,TRBV5-1
CASSPPGLVYNEQFF,TGTGCCAGCTCACCTCCGGGACTAGTTTACAATGAGCAGTTCTTC,many,TRBD2,TRBJ2-1,TRBV18
CSAKSPETQYF,TGCAGTGCTAAATCTCCAGAGACCCAGTACTTC,many,.,TRBJ2-5,TRBV20-1
CASSSRQGLGTEAFF,TGTGCCAGCAGCTCTCGACAGGGGTTGGGCACTGAAGCTTTCTTT,.,TRBD1,TRBJ1-1,TRBV4-2
CASSQGRAPDVPQYF,TGCGCCAGCAGCCAAGGCCGGGCCCCCGATGTACCGCAGTATTTT,.,.,TRBJ2-3,TRBV4-3
CASSTPGPRWNEAFF,TGTGCCAGCAGTACCCCGGGACCGAGGTGGAATGAAGCTTTCTTT,.,.,TRBJ1-1,TRBV6-1
CASAGSSGNQPQHF,TGTGCCAGCGCGGGCAGTTCGGGCAATCAGCCCCAGCATTTT,once,.,TRBJ1-5,TRBV6-2/TRBV6-3
CASSYRAVEQKQFF,TGTGCCAGCAGCTACCGGGCCGTAGAACAAAAACAGTTCTTC,few,.,TRBJ2-1,TRBV12-3/TRBV12-4
CSASMTGVSRTDTQYF,TGCAGTGCTTCTATGACAGGGGTCTCGCGCACAGATACGCAGTATTTT,.,TRBD1,TRBJ2-3,TRBV20-1
CATSKRGPPSTGELFF,TGTGCCACCAGCAAACGGGGGCCCCCGAGCACCGGGGAGCTGTTTTTT,few,.,TRBJ2-2,TRBV15
CAISESLLGPQHF,TGTGCCATCAGTGAGTCACTCCTCGGGCCCCAGCATTTT,.,.,TRBJ1-5,TRBV10-3
CASSLVTDFDNEQFF,TGCGCCAGCAGCTTGGTGACAGATTTTGACAATGAGCAGTTCTTC,few,.,TRBJ2-1,TRBV5-1
CSARVPGQNTEAFF,TGCAGTGCTAGAGTACCAGGGCAGAACACTGAAGCTTTCTTT,few,.,TRBJ1-1,TRBV20-1
CAISSIGLEQYF,TGTGCCATCAGCTCGATTGGCCTCGAGCAGTACTTC,.,.,TRBJ2-7,TRBV10-3
CASSYNELFF,TGTGCCAGCAGTTACAACGAGCTGTTTTTT,.,.,TRBJ2-2,TRBV6-6
CASSLGSSGPTDTQYF,TGCGCCAGCAGCTTGGGCTCTAGCGGGCCCACAGATACGCAGTATTTT,few,TRBD2,TRBJ2-3,TRBV5-1
CSAPPQAGVEAFF,TGCAGTGCTCCCCCACAGGCAGGGGTTGAAGCTTTCTTT,.,.,TRBJ1-1,TRBV20-1
CASRPRTGTNYGYTF,TGTGCCAGCCGGCCACGAACCGGGACTAACTATGGCTACACCTTC,few,.,TRBJ1-2,TRBV27
CASSQVTSSQNYGYTF,TGCGCCAGCAGCCAAGTGACCAGCTCCCAGAACTATGGCTACACCTTC,many,.,TRBJ1-2,TRBV4-1
CATSGLYNEQFF,TGTGCCACCAGCGGACTATACAATGAGCAGTTCTTC,few,.,TRBJ2-1,TRBV15
CASSLRINAGELFF,TGTGCCAGCAGCTTAAGAATTAATGCCGGGGAGCTGTTTTTT,many,.,TRBJ2-2,TRBV7-8
CASGPSENTEAFF,TGCGCCAGCGGGCCCTCGGAGAACACTGAAGCTTTCTTT,.,.,TRBJ1-1,TRBV5-1
CASTSGGWNTEAFF,TGTGCCAGCACCTCTGGGGGATGGAACACTGAAGCTTTCTTT,few,.,TRBJ1-1,TRBV7-2
CASSYGDRKDYGYTF,TGTGCCAGCAGTTACGGTGACAGGAAGGACTATGGCTACACCTTC,few,.,TRBJ1-2,TRBV6-5
CASSSRDRGEKLFF,TGTGCCAGCAGCTCCCGGGACAGGGGCGAAAAACTGTTTTTT,few,TRBD1,TRBJ1-4,TRBV7-9
CAWSLLGSTDTQYF,TGTGCCTGGAGTTTACTTGGGAGCACAGATACGCAGTATTTT,.,.,TRBJ2-3,TRBV30
CASSSVFGYTF,TGTGCCAGCAGCTCGGTTTTCGGCTACACCTTC,.,.,TRBJ1-2,TRBV5-5
CASSASLSSAGYTF,TGTGCCAGCAGCGCTAGCTTGTCGAGTGCAGGCTACACCTTC,few,.,TRBJ1-2,TRBV9
CASSFRQAEAFF,TGTGCCAGCAGCTTTAGGCAGGCTGAAGCTTTCTTT,.,.,TRBJ1-1,TRBV7-9
CASRGVFKRELGNEQFF,TGTGCCAGCAGAGGCGTCTTTAAGCGGGAGTTAGGGAATGAGCAGTTCTTC,few,TRBD2,TRBJ2-1,TRBV11-2
CASSSPPGGQAWWTQYF,TGTGCCAGCAGTTCGCCCCCTGGTGGACAGGCCTGGTGGACCCAGTACTTC,few,TRBD1,TRBJ2-5,TRBV28